Listed below are T cell receptor beta chains from one sample, sequenced in a study of T cell responses to AZD1222 COVID-19 vaccine. The method was immunoSEQ multiplex PCR; TCRdb's version includes in-frame clones alone and lacks a portion of them. This repertoire shows 90,000 to 130,000 clones, 87% found once; its top ten account for 3.2%. The sequencing used peripheral blood, collected on day 0 of AZD1222 vaccination. These receptors were collected from an adult in good health. Both conserved end residues are part of each CDR3. Each record gives: V gene, clone size, J gene, D gene, CDR3 protein, CDR3 DNA. D genes are given only for firm matches. Clone size is shown for a subset of rows, as once, few, many or a class of expanded clone.

TRBV5-1	many	TRBJ1-1	TRBD1	CASSFGGGQGRTEAFF	TGCGCCAGCAGCTTTGGCGGGGGACAGGGAAGAACTGAAGCTTTCTTT
TRBV19	NA	TRBJ2-5	NA	CASSMDRTETQYF	TGTGCCAGTAGTATGGATAGGACAGAGACCCAGTACTTC
TRBV6-5	NA	TRBJ2-7	TRBD1	CASSSDRDAYEQYF	TGTGCCAGCAGTTCCGACAGGGACGCCTACGAGCAGTACTTC
TRBV6-1	once	TRBJ2-7	NA	CASSEGFGGNYEQYF	TGTGCCAGCAGTGAGGGTTTTGGAGGGAACTACGAGCAGTACTTC
TRBV5-1	NA	TRBJ2-5	TRBD2	CASSLWTSGGTGETQYF	TGCGCCAGCAGCCTATGGACTAGCGGAGGGACGGGAGAGACCCAGTACTTC
TRBV12-3/TRBV12-4	NA	TRBJ1-5	NA	CASSSNIQPQHF	TGTGCCAGCAGTTCCAACATCCAGCCCCAGCATTTT
TRBV2	NA	TRBJ1-4	NA	CASSRRTNEKLFF	TGTGCCAGCAGTCGCCGAACTAATGAAAAACTGTTTTTT
TRBV5-5	NA	TRBJ1-5	NA	CASSLGGGFQGPQHF	TGTGCCAGCAGCTTGGGGGGAGGCTTCCAGGGGCCCCAGCATTTT
TRBV7-2	once	TRBJ2-5	TRBD2	CASSPSSGGQETQYF	TGTGCCAGCAGCCCGTCTAGCGGGGGACAAGAGACCCAGTACTTC
TRBV19	once	TRBJ1-2	NA	CASSPMTDGSGYTF	TGTGCCAGTAGCCCGATGACAGACGGCTCTGGCTACACCTTC
TRBV5-1	NA	TRBJ1-2	TRBD1	CASSLDRVSYGYTF	TGCGCCAGCAGCCTGGACAGGGTATCCTATGGCTACACCTTC
TRBV7-9	NA	TRBJ2-7	NA	CASSLRDVLAGEQYF	TGTGCCAGCAGCCTGCGGGACGTTCTCGCGGGGGAGCAGTACTTC
TRBV30	NA	TRBJ1-2	NA	CAWSAGDYGYTF	TGTGCCTGGAGTGCCGGGGACTATGGCTACACCTTC
TRBV3-1/TRBV3-2	NA	TRBJ1-1	NA	CASTPGIAGGTEAFF	TGTGCCAGCACCCCCGGGATCGCGGGGGGCACTGAAGCTTTCTTT
TRBV19	NA	TRBJ2-1	NA	CASSLDRDLNEQFF	TGTGCCAGTAGCCTCGACCGGGACCTGAATGAGCAGTTCTTC
TRBV10-3	NA	TRBJ2-7	TRBD2	CAISQGLAGTDEQYF	TGTGCCATCAGCCAGGGACTAGCGGGGACAGACGAGCAGTACTTC
TRBV11-2	NA	TRBJ1-2	TRBD1	CASSRTGGQLYGYTF	TGTGCCAGCAGCCGGACAGGGGGCCAGCTCTATGGCTACACCTTC
TRBV18	NA	TRBJ1-4	NA	CASSPDRNEKLFF	TGTGCCAGCTCGCCCGACAGGAATGAAAAACTGTTTTTT
TRBV18	NA	TRBJ1-5	NA	CASSPKEGNSNQPQHF	TGTGCCAGCTCACCCAAAGAGGGGAATAGCAATCAGCCCCAGCATTTT
TRBV7-3	NA	TRBJ2-5	NA	CASSPDYQETQYF	TGTGCCAGCAGCCCGGACTACCAAGAGACCCAGTACTTC
TRBV18	NA	TRBJ2-3	NA	CASSPQSGSTDTQYF	TGTGCCAGCTCACCACAGAGCGGGAGCACAGATACGCAGTATTTT
TRBV12-3/TRBV12-4	NA	TRBJ1-1	NA	CASSLRTEAFF	TGTGCCAGCAGTTTAAGGACTGAAGCTTTCTTT
TRBV2	NA	TRBJ1-1	TRBD1	CASNRQGAMNTEAFF	TGTGCCAGCAATAGACAGGGGGCGATGAACACTGAAGCTTTCTTT
TRBV5-4	NA	TRBJ2-7	TRBD1	CASTTQGVHEQYF	TGTGCCAGCACCACCCAGGGGGTCCACGAGCAGTACTTC
TRBV4-1	NA	TRBJ1-5	NA	CASSHYQGNQPQHF	TGCGCCAGCAGCCATTACCAGGGCAATCAGCCCCAGCATTTT
TRBV9	many	TRBJ2-5	TRBD2	CASSSKTSGGGETQYF	TGTGCCAGCAGCTCGAAGACTAGCGGGGGCGGAGAGACCCAGTACTTC
TRBV28	NA	TRBJ1-2	TRBD1	CASSLTIVFYGTGGLYGYTF	TGTGCCAGCAGTTTAACCATTGTTTTTTACGGGACAGGGGGCCTCTATGGCTACACCTTC
TRBV7-9	NA	TRBJ1-4	TRBD1	CASSSDRGGEKLFF	TGTGCCAGCAGCTCGGACAGGGGTGGCGAAAAACTGTTTTTT
TRBV5-6	NA	TRBJ1-2	NA	CASSLELGFGYTF	TGTGCCAGCAGCTTGGAGTTAGGGTTTGGCTACACCTTC
TRBV10-3	NA	TRBJ1-5	TRBD1	CAISTDRAQPQHF	TGTGCCATCAGTACCGACAGGGCTCAGCCCCAGCATTTT
TRBV9	NA	TRBJ2-1	NA	CASSVGRHNEQFF	TGTGCCAGCAGCGTAGGGCGTCACAATGAGCAGTTCTTC
TRBV5-1	NA	TRBJ1-6	NA	CASSLGGAAGESPLHF	TGCGCCAGCAGCCTGGGCGGGGCGGCAGGGGAATCACCCCTCCACTTT
TRBV5-1	NA	TRBJ1-5	TRBD1	CASSPGTGSQPQHF	TGCGCCAGCAGCCCCGGGACAGGGTCTCAGCCCCAGCATTTT